Sequencing of this TCR beta chain was carried out in a study of metastatic and nonmetastatic thyroid tumors. Each patient came to thyroid surgery without any prior treatment (of any kind). Through MiXCR, TCRdb re-clonotyped the PCR reads. The sample records roughly 20,000 clones, more than 15% being singletons. The sample consisted of adjacent normal tissue. The TCR originated in a male donor with papillary thyroid cancer or a benign thyroid nodule (not recorded which). Some clones in this sample may be carry-over from other donors' samples.

CDR3 sequence (DNA): TGTGCCAGCAGCTTAGGGTCGAGGCTGACCTACGAGCAGTACTTC. Its translation is CASSLGSRLTYEQYF. The chain has TRBV7-2 and TRBJ2-7; D gene ambiguous. V was clipped by 1 base and J by 2 bases, with 12 bases between them. The CDR3 runs 15 residues. From germline, CDR1 is SGHTA and CDR2 FQGNSA.